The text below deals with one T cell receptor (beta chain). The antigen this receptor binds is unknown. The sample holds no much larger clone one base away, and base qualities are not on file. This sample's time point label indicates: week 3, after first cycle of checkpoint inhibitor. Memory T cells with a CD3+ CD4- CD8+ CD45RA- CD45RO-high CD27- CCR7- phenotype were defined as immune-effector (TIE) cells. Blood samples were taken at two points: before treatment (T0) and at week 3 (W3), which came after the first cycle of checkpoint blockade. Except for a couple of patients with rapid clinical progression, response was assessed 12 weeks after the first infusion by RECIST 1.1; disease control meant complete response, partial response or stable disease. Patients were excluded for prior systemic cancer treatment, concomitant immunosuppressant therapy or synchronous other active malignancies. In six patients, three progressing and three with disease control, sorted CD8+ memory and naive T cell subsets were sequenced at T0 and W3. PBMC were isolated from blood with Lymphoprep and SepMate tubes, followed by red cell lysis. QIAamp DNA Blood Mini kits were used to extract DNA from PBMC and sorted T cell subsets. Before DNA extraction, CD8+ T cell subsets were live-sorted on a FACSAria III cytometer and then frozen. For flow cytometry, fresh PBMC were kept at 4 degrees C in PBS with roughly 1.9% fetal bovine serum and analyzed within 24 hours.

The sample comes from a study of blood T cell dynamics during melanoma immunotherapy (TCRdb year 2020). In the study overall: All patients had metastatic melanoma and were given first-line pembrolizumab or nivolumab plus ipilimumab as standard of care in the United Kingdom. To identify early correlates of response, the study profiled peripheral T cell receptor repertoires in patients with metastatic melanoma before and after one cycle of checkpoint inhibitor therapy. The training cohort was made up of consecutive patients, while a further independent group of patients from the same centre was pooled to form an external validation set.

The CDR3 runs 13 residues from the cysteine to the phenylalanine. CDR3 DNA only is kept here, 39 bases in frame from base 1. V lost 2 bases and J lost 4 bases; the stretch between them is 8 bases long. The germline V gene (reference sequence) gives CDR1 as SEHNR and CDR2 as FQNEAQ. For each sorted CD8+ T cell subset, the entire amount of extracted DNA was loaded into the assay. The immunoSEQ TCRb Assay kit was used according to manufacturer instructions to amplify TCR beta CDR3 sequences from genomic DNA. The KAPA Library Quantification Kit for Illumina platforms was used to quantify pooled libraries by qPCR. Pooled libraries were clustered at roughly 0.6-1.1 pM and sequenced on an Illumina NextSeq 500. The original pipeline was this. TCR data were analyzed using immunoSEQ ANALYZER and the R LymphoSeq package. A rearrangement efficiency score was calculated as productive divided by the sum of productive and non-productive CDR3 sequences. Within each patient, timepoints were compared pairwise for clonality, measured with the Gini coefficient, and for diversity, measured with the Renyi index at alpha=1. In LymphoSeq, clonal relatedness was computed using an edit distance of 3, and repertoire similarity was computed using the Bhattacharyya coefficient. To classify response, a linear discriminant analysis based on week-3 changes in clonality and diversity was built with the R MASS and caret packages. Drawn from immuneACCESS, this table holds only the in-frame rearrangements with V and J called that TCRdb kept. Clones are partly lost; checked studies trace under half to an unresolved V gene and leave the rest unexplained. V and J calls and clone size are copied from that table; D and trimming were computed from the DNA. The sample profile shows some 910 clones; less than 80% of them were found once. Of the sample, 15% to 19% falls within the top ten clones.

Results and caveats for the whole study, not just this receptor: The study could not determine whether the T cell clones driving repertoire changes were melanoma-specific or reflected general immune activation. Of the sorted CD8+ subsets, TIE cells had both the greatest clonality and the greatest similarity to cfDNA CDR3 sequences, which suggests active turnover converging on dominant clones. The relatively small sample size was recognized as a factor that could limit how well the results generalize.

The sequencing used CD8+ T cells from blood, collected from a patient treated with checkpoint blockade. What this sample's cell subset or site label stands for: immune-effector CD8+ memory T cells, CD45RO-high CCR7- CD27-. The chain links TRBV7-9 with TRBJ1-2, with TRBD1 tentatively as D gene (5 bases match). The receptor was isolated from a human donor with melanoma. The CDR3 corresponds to CASSLSGTYGYTF. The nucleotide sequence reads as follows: TGTGCCAGCAGCTTATCAGGGACCTATGGCTACACCTTC.